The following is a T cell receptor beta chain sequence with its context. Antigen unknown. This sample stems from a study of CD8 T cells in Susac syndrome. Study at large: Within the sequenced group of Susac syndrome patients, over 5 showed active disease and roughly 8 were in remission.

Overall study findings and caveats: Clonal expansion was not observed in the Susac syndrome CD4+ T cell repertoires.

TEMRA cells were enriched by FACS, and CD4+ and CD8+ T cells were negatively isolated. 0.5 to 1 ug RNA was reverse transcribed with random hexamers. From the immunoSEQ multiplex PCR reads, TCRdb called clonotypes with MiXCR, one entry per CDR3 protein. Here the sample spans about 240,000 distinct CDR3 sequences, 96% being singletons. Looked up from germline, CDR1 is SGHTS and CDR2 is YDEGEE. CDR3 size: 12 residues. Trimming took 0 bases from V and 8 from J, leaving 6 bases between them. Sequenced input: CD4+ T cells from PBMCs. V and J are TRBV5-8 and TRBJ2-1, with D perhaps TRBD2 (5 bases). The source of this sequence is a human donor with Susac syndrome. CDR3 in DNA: TGTGCCAGCAGCTTGGCAGCGGATGAGCAGTTCTTC. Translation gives CASSLAADEQFF.